One and the same sample provided the 25 T cell receptor beta chains below, sequenced in a study of blood T cell repertoires in COVID-19. The protocol was immunoSEQ multiplex PCR, while the TCRdb copy is restricted to in-frame clones and leaves out a portion. The table has 170,000 or so clones, over 70% seen once. Sequenced input: peripheral blood. Every receptor here comes from a woman aged 55 to 70 with acute or convalescent COVID-19.

The rearrangement links TRBV5-6 to TRBJ1-3; D is unclear. Per the germline V gene, CDR1 is SGHDT and CDR2 is YYEEEE. V was shortened by 5 bases and J by 0 bases, with 21 bases between the two germline ends. This CDR3 comprises 18 residues. CDR3 sequence: CASSFFRRTIISGNTIYF. CDR3 bases: TGTGCCAGCAGTTTTTTCCGGAGGACCATTATCTCTGGAAACACCATATATTTT.

This clone has more than one count but fewer than ten. The chain combines TRBV2 with TRBJ1-1; TRBD1 matches at 8 bases. Germline assignment: CDR1 SNHLY and CDR2 FYNNEI. CDR3 length: 14 amino acids. V gave up 4 bases and J gave up 1 base; unmatched junction bases: 2. DNA for the CDR3: TGTGCCAGCAGTGGGACAGGGCGGAACACTGAAGCTTTCTTT. This encodes CASSGTGRNTEAFF.

As DNA, the CDR3 is TGTGCCAGCAGCCCCACCCCCGCGACACACACTTTTAATCAGCCCCAGCATTTT. Its translation is CASSPTPATHTFNQPQHF. The rearrangement uses TRBV5-8 and TRBJ1-5; D is ambiguous. V lost 4 bases and J 4 bases, leaving 24 bases between the germline ends. Germline lookup yields CDR1 SGHTS and CDR2 YDEGEE. The CDR3 runs 18 residues.

The chain uses TRBV18 and TRBJ1-6; D call uncertain. Germline V gene sequence: CDR1 KGHSH, CDR2 LQKENI. CDR3 length: 15 residues. Trimming shortened V by 2 bases and J by 9 bases, and 14 bases separated the two germline ends. CDR3 bases: TGTGCCAGCTCACCATTAAAAACAGAAGGTTCACCCCTCCACTTT. This encodes CASSPLKTEGSPLHF.

CDR3 loop: CASTSAGGINEKLFF. The CDR3 coding sequence is TGTGCCAGCACCAGCGCAGGGGGAATTAATGAAAAACTGTTTTTT. The chain is built from TRBV6-6 and TRBJ1-4; 7 nucleotides align to TRBD1. Trimming cost V 7 bases and J 4 bases; bases outside gene matches: 9. The V gene's germline CDR1 is MNHNY and CDR2 SVGAGI (reference sequence). This CDR3 comprises 15 residues.

V gene TRBV12-3 or TRBV12-4 combines with J gene TRBJ1-6; D is perhaps TRBD1 (5 bases). V was shortened by 3 bases and J by 8 bases, with 8 bases between the two germline ends. This CDR3 is 13 amino acids long. DNA for the CDR3: TGTGCCAGCAGTTTTGGCAGGGATTCACCCCTCCACTTT. It codes for CASSFGRDSPLHF.

The V and J genes are TRBV5-1 and TRBJ2-4; 9 nucleotides agree with TRBD1. Germline values: CDR1 SGHRS, CDR2 YFSETQ. Trimming removed 0 bases from V and 7 bases from J; junction bases left unmatched: 2. The CDR3 consists of 14 residues. The CDR3 sequence is CASSLDDRGNIQYF. The CDR3 DNA sequence: TGCGCCAGCAGCTTGGATGACAGGGGGAACATTCAGTACTTC.

The V call is TRBV7-2, the J call TRBJ2-3, with 11 bases lining up with TRBD2. There are 17 residues in the CDR3. The germline CDR1 and CDR2 sequences are SGHTA and FQGNSA. Trimming cost V 5 bases and J 4 bases; bases outside gene matches: 11. The CDR3 nucleotides read TGTGCCAGCAGCCCCCCAGGTTTAGCGGGGGGGGCAGATACGCAGTATTTT. Residues: CASSPPGLAGGADTQYF.

The CDR3 DNA reads as TGCGCCAGCAGCCAAGCCCGGACAGGGATCTACGAGCAGTACTTC. Amino acids: CASSQARTGIYEQYF. J is TRBJ2-7 and V is TRBV4-3; 8 positions match TRBD1. From germline, CDR1 is LGHNA and CDR2 YSLEER. The V segment lost 1 base and the J segment 3 bases; nucleotides outside the gene matches: 5. The CDR3 is made up of 15 amino acids.

In this sample, this clone turned up a few times. This chain joins TRBV19 and TRBJ1-6; 7 bases align to TRBD1. Trimming at V came to 5 bases and at J to 6 bases, leaving 13 bases not matched to a gene. The CDR3 has 17 residues. Germline assignment: CDR1 LNHDA and CDR2 SQIVND (reference sequence). This CDR3 is CASSSSIGQASNSPLHF. The CDR3 DNA sequence: TGTGCCAGTAGTTCCTCCATCGGACAGGCGTCTAATTCACCCCTCCACTTT. The variable domain in full, completed from reference TRBV19 and TRBJ1-6, reads DGGITQSPKYLFRKEGQNVTLSCEQNLNHDAMYWYRQDPGQGLRLIYYSQIVNDFQKGDIAEGYSVSREKKESFPLTVTSAQKNPTAFYLCASSSSIGQASNSPLHFGNGTRLTVT.

The rearrangement joins TRBV4-1 to TRBJ2-1; a weak D match, TRBD2 (5 bases). Germline V CDR1 and CDR2: MGHRA, YSYEKL. V shed 1 base and J shed 4 bases, with 11 bases lying between them. The CDR3 has 15 amino acids. For the CDR3, the DNA is TGCGCCAGCAGCCAAGCCGGGAATTCGTACAATGAGCAGTTCTTC. Its translation: CASSQAGNSYNEQFF.

This clone was seen more than once but under ten times. The chain links TRBV15 to TRBJ1-3; 7 bases align to TRBD1. V lost 2 bases, J lost 0 bases, and 4 bases stayed unmatched. Germline CDR1 is LNHNV and CDR2 is YYDKDF (reference sequence). The CDR3 consists of 16 residues. The CDR3 nucleotides are TGTGCCACCAGCAGACCAGACAGGGCCTCTGGAAACACCATATATTTT. Amino acid sequence: CATSRPDRASGNTIYF.

The chain combines TRBV5-1 with TRBJ1-4, with a tentative D call TRBD1 (6 bases). The V gene lost 0 bases and the J gene lost 8 bases, with 17 bases spanning the gap. The CDR3 contains 16 residues. From germline, CDR1 is SGHRS and CDR2 YFSETQ. CDR3 sequence: CASSLGTSPRGEKLFF. For the CDR3, the DNA is TGCGCCAGCAGCTTGGGGACCTCACCGAGGGGGGAAAAACTGTTTTTT.

Regarding this clone: Relative to the germline gene, one junction end is altered; a read error may explain this. The rearrangement links TRBV30 to TRBJ2-7, with 9 bases lining up with TRBD1. Germline assignment: CDR1 GTSNPN and CDR2 SVGIG (reference sequence). CDR3 size: 12 residues. The CDR3 here is CAWSLGQGRASF. The CDR3 DNA reads TGTGCCTGGAGTTTAGGACAGGGGAGGGCGTCGTTC.

This clone occurred once. The genes are TRBV5-1 and TRBJ1-2, with unresolved D. Trimming stripped 0 bases from V and 4 bases from J, with 10 bases between. This CDR3 comprises 14 residues. CDR1 SGHRS and CDR2 YFSETQ come from the germline V gene. The CDR3 loop is CASSLAGSLYGYTF. The DNA of the CDR3 is TGCGCCAGCAGCTTGGCGGGGTCCCTCTATGGCTACACCTTC.

This chain connects TRBV6-5 to TRBJ1-1; D is perhaps TRBD1 (5 bases). V was pared by 8 bases and J by 2 bases, with 12 bases between. There are 13 residues in the CDR3. Germline loops: CDR1 MNHEY, CDR2 SVGAGI. CDR3 protein: CASRSGLNTEAFF. The DNA of the CDR3 is TGTGCCAGCCGCTCAGGGCTTAACACTGAAGCTTTCTTT.

This chain joins TRBV7-2 and TRBJ2-1; 12 nucleotides align to TRBD2. J was trimmed by 4 bases and V by 1 base; bases with no gene match: 5. This CDR3 comprises 17 residues. Germline CDR1 and CDR2: SGHTA and FQGNSA. CDR3 nucleotide sequence: TGTGCCAGCAGCTTAGTTACCCTAGCGGGGGGGTACAATGAGCAGTTCTTC. Its protein product is CASSLVTLAGGYNEQFF.

The rearrangement joins TRBV3-1 (or the pseudogene TRBV3-2) to TRBJ2-5; TRBD1 aligns across 10 bases. This CDR3 has 16 residues. The germline V gene encodes CDR1 LGHDT and CDR2 YNNKEL (reference sequence). Losses at the gene ends were 4 bases for V and 5 bases for J; bases not matched to a gene: 10. In DNA, the CDR3 is TGTGCCAGCAGCCGTCGGGGACAGGGGCTTCCGGAGACCCAGTACTTC. Protein: CASSRRGQGLPETQYF.

The rearrangement joins TRBV7-2 to TRBJ2-5, with a tentative D call TRBD2 (6 bases). The CDR3 is made up of 16 amino acids. V shed 5 bases and J shed 1 base, with 17 bases lying between them. Germline V gene sequence: CDR1 SGHTA, CDR2 FQGNSA. The CDR3 DNA reads as TGTGCCAGCAGCCCCTCGGCGGGGCGGGGCCAAGAGACCCAGTACTTC. It specifies CASSPSAGRGQETQYF.

V and J are TRBV30 and TRBJ2-1; the match to TRBD1 covers 8 bases. The CDR3 has 14 amino acids. CDR1 and CDR2 (germline): GTSNPN, SVGIG (reference sequence). The V gene end was trimmed by 7 bases and the J gene end by 2 bases; junction bases not matched to a gene: 7. CDR3 sequence: CAYLGQVAYNEQFF. The CDR3 coding sequence is TGTGCCTATCTGGGACAGGTGGCCTACAATGAGCAGTTCTTC. Full variable domain (missing parts from reference TRBV30 and TRBJ2-1): SQTIHQWPATLVQPVGSPLSLECTVEGTSNPNLYWYRQAAGRGLQLLFYSVGIGQISSEVPQNLSASRPQDRQFILSSKKLLLSDSGFYLCAYLGQVAYNEQFFGPGTRLTVL.

V gene TRBV5-4 combines with J gene TRBJ2-1; D call uncertain. The V end lost 0 bases, the J end lost 6 bases, and 4 bases lay between the germline ends. This CDR3 has 12 residues. CDR1 is SGHNT and CDR2 is YYREEE in the germline V gene (reference sequence). The CDR3 bases are TGTGCCAGCAGCTTGGATAGCAATGAGCAGTTCTTC. It yields the protein CASSLDSNEQFF.

The CDR3 bases are TGTGCCAGCAGCTTCGACAGGCATAATTCACCCCTCCACTTT. Its protein is CASSFDRHNSPLHF. The chain uses TRBV7-3 and TRBJ1-6; D is perhaps TRBD1 (6 bases). The CDR3 spans 14 residues. The germline V gene encodes CDR1 SGHTA and CDR2 FQGTGA. V lost 3 bases and J lost 5, with 8 bases in between.

The chain combines TRBV24-1 with TRBJ1-2, with a weak D call TRBD1 (6 bases). V was pared by 2 bases and J by 3 bases, with 9 bases between. This CDR3 is built from 14 residues. Germline values: CDR1 KGHDR, CDR2 SFDVKD. The CDR3 loop is CATSDYRVDYGYTF. The CDR3, as DNA: TGTGCCACCAGTGATTACAGGGTCGACTATGGCTACACCTTC.

The chain uses TRBV27 and TRBJ1-5; D gene ambiguous. This CDR3 is built from 16 residues. The V gene lost 1 base and the J gene lost 2 bases, with 12 bases spanning the gap. Germline assignment: CDR1 MNHEY and CDR2 SMNVEV (reference sequence). CDR3 sequence: CASSLLEGTGNQPQHF. CDR3 DNA sequence: TGTGCCAGCAGTTTATTGGAGGGTACGGGCAATCAGCCCCAGCATTTT.

The V and J genes are TRBV5-5 and TRBJ2-1; the D gene is possibly TRBD1 (6 bases). Germline CDR1 reads SGHKS; CDR2 reads YYEKEE (reference sequence). The CDR3 runs to 17 residues. V lost 3 bases and J lost 10, with 26 bases in between. CDR3 bases: TGTGCCAGCAGCTCTATAAAAGGAAGTTCAGGGGCCCAGGAGCAGTTCTTC. It encodes CASSSIKGSSGAQEQFF.